Listed below are T cell receptor beta chains from one sample, sequenced in a study of cytomegalovirus exposure and HLA in healthy donors. The repertoire was sequenced with immunoSEQ multiplex PCR; TCRdb's copy has only in-frame clones and lacks some. The sample contains under 250,000 clones, roughly 87% of which appear only once. The sample taken for sequencing was PBMCs. The receptors come from a young woman in good health and CMV-seropositive. The CDR3 runs from the conserved cysteine through the conserved F or W. A D gene is named only where the DNA matches it firmly. Some rows mark clone size as missing; the rest say once, few, many or name a class of expanded clone.

V gene	J gene	clone size	D gene	CDR3 DNA	CDR3 protein
TRBV9	TRBJ1-5	.	.	TGTGCCAGCAGCGAACAGGGTAGGGGCAATCAGCCCCAGCATTTT	CASSEQGRGNQPQHF
TRBV5-4	TRBJ2-7	once	.	TGTGCCAGCAGCTTGGTGGGGGGTGGCGAGCAGTACTTC	CASSLVGGGEQYF
TRBV4-1	TRBJ2-7	.	.	TGCGCCAGCAGCCTGGCAGGGGTGGACGAGCAGTACTTC	CASSLAGVDEQYF
TRBV7-8	TRBJ1-2	.	.	TGTGCCAGCAGCTTAGAGTATGCGGGAGAGTATGGCTACACCTTC	CASSLEYAGEYGYTF
TRBV7-9	TRBJ1-2	few	.	TGTGCCAGCAGTGTGGGGCGAGCTAACTATGGCTACACCTTC	CASSVGRANYGYTF
TRBV6-5	TRBJ2-7	.	TRBD1	TGTGCCAGCAGCGCACCCCAGACAGGGTTCGAGCAGTACTTC	CASSAPQTGFEQYF
TRBV7-9	TRBJ1-1	.	TRBD1	TGTGCCAGCAGCCCTGGACAGGGTGAAGCTTTCTTT	CASSPGQGEAFF
TRBV18	TRBJ2-1	.	.	TGTGCCAGCTCACCACCGCAGGGAAGAGGCTACAATGAGCAGTTCTTC	CASSPPQGRGYNEQFF
TRBV30	TRBJ1-1	.	TRBD1	TGTGCCCACAAGGGACAGCCAAACACTGAAGCTTTCTTT	CAHKGQPNTEAFF
TRBV5-6	TRBJ2-3	.	.	TGTGCCAGCAGCTTGGCCATGGGCAGGGGCTTGACAGATACGCAGTATTTT	CASSLAMGRGLTDTQYF
TRBV15	TRBJ1-5	once	.	TGTGCCACCAGCACAGAGGGCGCGAATCAGCCCCAGCATTTT	CATSTEGANQPQHF
TRBV19	TRBJ1-1	once	.	TGTGCCAGTAGTAACATTCTCACAGGGAACACTGAAGCTTTCTTT	CASSNILTGNTEAFF
TRBV27	TRBJ2-3	.	.	TGTGCCAGCACCGTCACAGATACGCAGTATTTT	CASTVTDTQYF
TRBV6-5	TRBJ2-5	.	.	TGTGCCAGCAGTTACGAGGGCAGGAAAGAGACCCAGTACTTC	CASSYEGRKETQYF
TRBV15	TRBJ2-3	.	TRBD2	TGTGCCACCAGAATACTAGCGGGAAGCACAGATACGCAGTATTTT	CATRILAGSTDTQYF
TRBV12-5	TRBJ2-7	.	TRBD1	TGTGCTAGTGGTTTGGCCCGGACAGGGAGTTACGAGCAGTACTTC	CASGLARTGSYEQYF
TRBV20-1	TRBJ2-1	.	.	TGCAGTGCTGCCCTCAGGAATGAGCAGTTCTTC	CSAALRNEQFF
TRBV11-2	TRBJ1-4	once	.	TGTGCCAGCAGCCTTCGCGGGACCACTAATGAAAAACTGTTTTTT	CASSLRGTTNEKLFF
TRBV6-1	TRBJ1-3	once	.	TGTGCCAGCAGGACCCCGGACAGCTCTGGAAACACCATATATTTT	CASRTPDSSGNTIYF
TRBV6-5	TRBJ2-7	once	.	TGTGCCAGCAGTTATAGGGCGGGATGGGGTAGCGAGCAGTACTTC	CASSYRAGWGSEQYF
TRBV27	TRBJ1-5	few	.	TGTGCCAGCAGTACCACGGGGTTCAATCAGCCCCAGCATTTT	CASSTTGFNQPQHF
TRBV5-5	TRBJ2-7	.	TRBD2	TGTGCCAGCAGCTTGAGCGGGAGTTACTCCTACGAGCAGTACTTC	CASSLSGSYSYEQYF
TRBV27	TRBJ2-5	.	TRBD2	TGTGCCAGCAGCCCCCGCGGGAGTTTAGCAGAGACCCAGTACTTC	CASSPRGSLAETQYF
TRBV5-1	TRBJ1-1	.	.	TGCGCCAGCAAGTGGGTACAGGGAACTGAAGCTTTCTTT	CASKWVQGTEAFF
TRBV28	TRBJ1-2	.	.	TGTGCCAGCAGTTTGTCAGGGGACTATGGCTACACCTTC	CASSLSGDYGYTF
TRBV2	TRBJ1-5	few	.	TGTGCCAGCAGCCGACTCAATCAGCCCCAGCATTTT	CASSRLNQPQHF
TRBV25-1	TRBJ1-4	few	TRBD1	TGTGCCAGCAGCGCGCTGGACAGGGGACTGTTTTTT	CASSALDRGLFF
TRBV6-6	TRBJ2-5	.	TRBD1	TGTGCCAGCAGTTACTCGGGACAGCCTCCGGAGACCCAGTACTTC	CASSYSGQPPETQYF
TRBV18	TRBJ2-1	.	TRBD1	TGTGCCAGCTCACCCCAAACAGGGGGCTCCTACAATGAGCAGTTCTTC	CASSPQTGGSYNEQFF
TRBV30	TRBJ2-1	.	.	TGTGCCTGGAATCGACTTCGCTTGTCCAATGAGCAGTTCTTC	CAWNRLRLSNEQFF
TRBV28	TRBJ2-1	.	TRBD1	TGTGCCAGCAGCACGATCGGACAGGGGGCGAATTTTGAGCAGTTCTTC	CASSTIGQGANFEQFF